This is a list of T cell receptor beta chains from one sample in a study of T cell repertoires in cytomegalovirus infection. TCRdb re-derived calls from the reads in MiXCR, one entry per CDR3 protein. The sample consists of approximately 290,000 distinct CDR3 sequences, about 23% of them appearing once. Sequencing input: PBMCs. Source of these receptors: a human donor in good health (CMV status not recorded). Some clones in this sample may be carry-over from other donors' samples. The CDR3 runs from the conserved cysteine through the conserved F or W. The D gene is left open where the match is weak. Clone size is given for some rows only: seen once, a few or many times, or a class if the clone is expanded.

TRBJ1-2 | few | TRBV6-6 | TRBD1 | TGTGCCAGCAACGCGGAGGGTGGCAGGGGGCGCGGTGGCTACACCTTC | CASNAEGGRGRGGYTF
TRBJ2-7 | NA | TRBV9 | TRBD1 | TGTGCCAGCAGCGTAGCGCTACAGGGGGCATACGAGCAGTACTTC | CASSVALQGAYEQYF
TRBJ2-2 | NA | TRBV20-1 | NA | TGCAGTGCAGGGGATAACACCGGGGAGCTGTTTTTT | CSAGDNTGELFF
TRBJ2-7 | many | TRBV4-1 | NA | TGCGCCAGCAGCCATCCCGGGACGTCCACTTTTACCTACGAGCAGTACTTC | CASSHPGTSTFTYEQYF
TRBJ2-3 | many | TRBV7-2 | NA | TGTGCCAGCAGCTTTAGTTCCACTAGCACAGATACGCAGTATTTT | CASSFSSTSTDTQYF
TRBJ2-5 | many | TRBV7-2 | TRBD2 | TGTGCCAGCAGCTTATCCCTAGCGGCTCGCGAGACCCAGTACTTC | CASSLSLAARETQYF
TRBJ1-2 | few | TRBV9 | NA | TGTGCCAGCAGCGCAGGAGGCCCCGATTATAACTATGGCTACACCTTC | CASSAGGPDYNYGYTF
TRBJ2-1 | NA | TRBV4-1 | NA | TGTGCCAGCAGCCAAGATTGGGCCTACAATGAGCAGTTCTTC | CASSQDWAYNEQFF
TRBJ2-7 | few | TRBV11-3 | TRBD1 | TGTGCCAGCAGCCACGGACAGGCGGGCTACGAGCAGTACTTC | CASSHGQAGYEQYF
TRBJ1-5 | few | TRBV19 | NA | TGTGCCAGTAGTATGAGGTCCAGGGTAAATCAGCCCCAGCATTTT | CASSMRSRVNQPQHF